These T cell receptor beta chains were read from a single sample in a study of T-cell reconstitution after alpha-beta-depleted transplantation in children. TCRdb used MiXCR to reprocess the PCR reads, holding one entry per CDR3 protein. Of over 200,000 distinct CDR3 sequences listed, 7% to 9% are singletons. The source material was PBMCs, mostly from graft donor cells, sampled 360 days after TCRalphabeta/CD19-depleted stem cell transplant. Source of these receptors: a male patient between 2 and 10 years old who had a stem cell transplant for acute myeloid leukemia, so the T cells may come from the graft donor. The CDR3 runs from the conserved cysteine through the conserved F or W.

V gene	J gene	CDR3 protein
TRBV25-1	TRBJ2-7	CASSVFIGSYEQYF
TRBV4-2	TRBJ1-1	CASSQDNFLGGDTEAFF
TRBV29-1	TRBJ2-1	CSVEGTSGSYNEQFF
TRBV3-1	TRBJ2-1	CASSQGGSSSYNEQFF
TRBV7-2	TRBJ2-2	CASSPFGGWTGELFF
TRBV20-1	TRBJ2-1	CSARGRGDEQFF
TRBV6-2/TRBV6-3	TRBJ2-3	CASSTGTSGRTDTQYF
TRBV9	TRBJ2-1	CASSVGDNEQFF
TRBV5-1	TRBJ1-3	CASSSGTGGSGNTIYF
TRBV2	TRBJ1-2	CASSTRQGENYGYTF
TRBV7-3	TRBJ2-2	CARGPSGGLNTGELFF
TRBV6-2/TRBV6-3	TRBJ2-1	CASSYGTINEQFF
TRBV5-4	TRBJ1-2	CASSRTPRQGGGYTF
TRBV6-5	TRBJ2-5	CASSYLASGGGETQYF
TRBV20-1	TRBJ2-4	CSAQRGSGRAKNIQYF
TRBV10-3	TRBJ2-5	CAIKRGWQETQYF
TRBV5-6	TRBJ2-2	CASSLLGQGITGELFF
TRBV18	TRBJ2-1	CASSPHKRGEQFF
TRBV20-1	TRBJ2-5	CSACDHGTPCYF
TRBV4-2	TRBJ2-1	CASSQGGTRSEQFF
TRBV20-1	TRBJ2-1	CSALRVLPYNEQFF
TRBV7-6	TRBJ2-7	CASSPTSSPLDEQYF
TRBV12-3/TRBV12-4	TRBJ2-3	CASSSVAVTDTQYF
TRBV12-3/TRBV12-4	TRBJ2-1	CASSALAGAPSEQFF
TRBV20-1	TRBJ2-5	CSAREGFETQYF
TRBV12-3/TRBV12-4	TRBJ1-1	CASSPTGALNTEAFF
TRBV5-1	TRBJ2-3	CASIHGTASTDTQYF
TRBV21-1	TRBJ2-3	CASSMPTGKIGDTQYF
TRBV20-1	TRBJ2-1	CSARRTGGPENEQFF
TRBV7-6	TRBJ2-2	CASSPEPGLDTGELFF
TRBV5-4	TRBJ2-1	CASSSRGIPYNEQFF
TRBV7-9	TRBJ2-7	CASSDRRGGSSYEQYF
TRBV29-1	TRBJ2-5	CSVASGAETQYF
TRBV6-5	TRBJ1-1	CASSYSDRGGNTEAFF
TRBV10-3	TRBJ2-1	CAITAGSDNEQFF
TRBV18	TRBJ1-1	CASRSGLNTEAFF
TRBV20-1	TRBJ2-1	CSARRSPLAGHNEQFF
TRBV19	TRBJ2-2	CASRSGQVTGELFF
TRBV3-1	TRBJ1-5	CASSHPGQDNQPQHF
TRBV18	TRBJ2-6	CASSPRRGNSGANVLTF
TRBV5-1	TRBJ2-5	CASSFGTAGETQYF
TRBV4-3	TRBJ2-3	CASSQDMVVNTDTQYF
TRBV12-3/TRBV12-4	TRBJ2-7	CASSWAVVGEQYF
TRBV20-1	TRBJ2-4	CSARGAKNIQYF
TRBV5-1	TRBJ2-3	CASSLDLPSTDTQYF
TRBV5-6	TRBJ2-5	CASSLGPPGEETQYF
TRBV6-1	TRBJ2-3	CASSTTGTQYF
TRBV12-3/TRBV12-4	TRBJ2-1	CASSLGPSSYNEQFF
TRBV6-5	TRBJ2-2	CASSYPGGELFF
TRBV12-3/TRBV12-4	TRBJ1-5	CASSSGYQPQHF
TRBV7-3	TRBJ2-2	CAFRGTGGKAGTGELFF
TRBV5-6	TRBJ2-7	CASSLVNYYEQYF
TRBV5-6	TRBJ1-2	CASSAGWAAYGYTF
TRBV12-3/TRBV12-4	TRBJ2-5	CASRSDRLAGPQETQYF
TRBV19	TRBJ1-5	CASIQGRNQPQHF